The 19 T cell receptor beta chains listed next were all sequenced from one sample in a study of blood T cell repertoires in COVID-19. The protocol was immunoSEQ multiplex PCR, while the TCRdb copy is restricted to in-frame clones and leaves out a portion. The sample consists of approximately 200,000 clones, just under 90% of them appearing once. Input material: PBMCs or T cells enriched from blood (not recorded which). The source is a man aged 25 to 40 who had recovered from COVID-19.

V usage is TRBV5-1 and J usage is TRBJ1-1; the match to TRBD1 covers 9 bases. The CDR3 has 17 residues. J was trimmed by 5 bases and V by 4 bases; bases with no gene match: 15. Germline V gene lookup returns CDR1 SGHRS and CDR2 YFSETQ. CDR3 residues: CASSRGQGRTDRTEAFF. As DNA, the CDR3 is TGCGCCAGCAGCAGGGGACAGGGACGGACCGATAGGACTGAAGCTTTCTTT. The variable domain in full, completed from reference TRBV5-1 and TRBJ1-1, reads KAGVTQTPRYLIKTRGQQVTLSCSPISGHRSVSWYQQTPGQGLQFLFEYFSETQRNKGNFPGRFSGRQFSNSRSEMNVSTLELGDSALYLCASSRGQGRTDRTEAFFGQGTRLTVV.

This clone was seen just once. This chain joins TRBV7-2 and TRBJ1-3, with D uncertain. The ends were cut back, 0 bases at V and 7 bases at J, with 13 bases in the middle. Germline CDR1 SGHTA, CDR2 FQGNSA. The CDR3 contains 15 residues. The DNA for the CDR3 is TGTGCCAGCAGCTTAGCGCCGACCCCAGGCAACACCATATATTTT. It yields the protein CASSLAPTPGNTIYF.

The genes are TRBV6-2 or TRBV6-3 and TRBJ2-5; a weak D match, TRBD2 (7 bases). V was trimmed by 3 bases and J by 5 bases, leaving 22 bases between them. This CDR3 region has 17 residues. Germline V gene data show CDR1 as MNHEY and CDR2 as SVGEGT. The CDR3 is CASSYAGAVPIRETQYF. The DNA of the CDR3 is TGTGCCAGCAGTTATGCGGGGGCCGTTCCAATAAGGGAGACCCAGTACTTC.

This clone was seen only a few times. V gene TRBV5-1 combines with J gene TRBJ2-3; no clear D. The germline gives CDR1 SGHRS, CDR2 YFSETQ. Trimming left V 0 bases short and J 1 base short, with 9 bases between. This CDR3 spans 15 amino acids. The CDR3 sequence is CASSLASSGTDTQYF. In DNA, the CDR3 is TGCGCCAGCAGCTTGGCCTCTTCGGGCACAGATACGCAGTATTTT.

The genes are TRBV19 and TRBJ2-2; 8 bases agree with TRBD1. V lost 5 bases, J lost 4 bases, and 3 bases stayed unmatched. The CDR3 spans 14 residues. Per germline, CDR1 LNHDA and CDR2 SQIVND (reference sequence). CDR3 residues: CASSLTGGTGELFF. The CDR3, as DNA: TGTGCCAGTAGTCTAACAGGGGGCACCGGGGAGCTGTTTTTT. The variable domain in full, completed from reference TRBV19 and TRBJ2-2, reads DGGITQSPKYLFRKEGQNVTLSCEQNLNHDAMYWYRQDPGQGLRLIYYSQIVNDFQKGDIAEGYSVSREKKESFPLTVTSAQKNPTAFYLCASSLTGGTGELFFGEGSRLTVL.

Here the CDR3 reads CASSKVGTSGVYEQYF. The CDR3, as DNA: TGTGCCAGCAGCAAAGTTGGGACTAGCGGGGTCTACGAGCAGTACTTC. The gene calls are TRBV21-1 and TRBJ2-7; TRBD2, the table's D call, was not compared with the DNA. TRBV21-1 is described as a pseudogene. There are 16 residues in the CDR3.

This clone was seen only once. V gene TRBV3-1 (or the pseudogene TRBV3-2) combines with J gene TRBJ2-3; 7 nucleotides match TRBD2. This CDR3 contains 16 residues. Germline V gene data show CDR1 as LGHDT and CDR2 as YNNKEL (reference sequence). After removal of 1 base from V and 1 base from J, the junction contained 5 bases not matched to a gene. The CDR3 region has the DNA TGTGCCAGCAGCCAAGTCAGGGACTACCGCACAGATACGCAGTATTTT. Its protein is CASSQVRDYRTDTQYF.

This clone is a singleton in its sample. The genes are TRBV4-2 and TRBJ1-1, with D hard to call. V lost 0 bases to trimming and J lost 3 bases, with 5 bases between them. Germline-derived CDR1 and CDR2 are LGHNA and YNFKEQ. The CDR3 sequence is 13 residues long. For the CDR3, the DNA is TGTGCCAGCAGCCAAGATGCGGACACTGAAGCTTTCTTT. This translates into CASSQDADTEAFF.

The chain couples TRBV6-1 to TRBJ1-2, with D possibly being TRBD1 (6 bases). The CDR3 runs 13 residues. Per germline, CDR1 MNHNS and CDR2 SASEGT. Trimming pared 3 bases from V and 2 bases from J, leaving 7 bases between. CDR3 sequence (DNA): TGTGCCAGCAGTGATACAGGGAACTATGGCTACACCTTC. Its protein product is CASSDTGNYGYTF.

The V gene is TRBV4-1, the J gene TRBJ1-3; the D is unclear. Deletions cut 0 bases from V and 0 bases from J, with 9 bases between. The CDR3 is 16 residues long. The V gene's germline CDR1 is MGHRA and CDR2 YSYEKL. CDR3 residues: CASSQDNENSGNTIYF. CDR3 coding DNA: TGCGCCAGCAGCCAAGATAACGAGAACTCTGGAAACACCATATATTTT.

This sequence joins TRBV24-1 and TRBJ1-5, with a possible D match to TRBD1 (6 bases). Trimming took 4 bases from V and 3 from J, leaving 15 bases between them. This CDR3 has 16 residues. Germline V gene data show CDR1 as KGHDR and CDR2 as SFDVKD. The CDR3 nucleotides are TGTGCCACCAGTGACCCGGGGGGGGGCCCCAATCAGCCCCAGCATTTT. It translates to CATSDPGGGPNQPQHF.

V and J are TRBV3-1 (or the pseudogene TRBV3-2) and TRBJ2-1; D gene ambiguous. The germline V gene has CDR1 LGHDT and CDR2 YNNKEL (reference sequence). The CDR3 consists of 16 residues. V was clipped by 4 bases and J by 9 bases, with 22 bases between them. In DNA, the CDR3 is TGTGCCAGCAGCCGCTCCTCTTTCCCCGCGAGGCCTGAGCAGTTCTTC. This gives the protein CASSRSSFPARPEQFF.

This rearrangement joins TRBV2 to TRBJ1-5; possibly TRBD1 for D (5 bases). V lost 1 base to trimming and J lost 2 bases, with 12 bases between them. The CDR3 covers 16 residues. Germline lookup yields CDR1 SNHLY and CDR2 FYNNEI. The CDR3 loop is CASSEVLVTGNQPQHF. The CDR3 DNA follows: TGTGCCAGCAGTGAAGTGCTTGTGACAGGCAATCAGCCCCAGCATTTT.

The chain couples TRBV9 to TRBJ2-1, with 7 bases fitting TRBD2. V shed 3 bases, J shed 5 bases, and the junction held 14 bases outside the gene matches. CDR3 length equals 17 residues. Germline V CDR1 and CDR2: SGDLS, YYNGEE. The CDR3 here is CASSAGGVVFFDNEQFF. CDR3 nucleotide sequence: TGTGCCAGCAGCGCTGGGGGGGTGGTCTTTTTCGACAATGAGCAGTTCTTC. The complete variable domain, with remaining parts taken from reference TRBV9 and TRBJ2-1, reads DSGVTQTPKHLITATGQRVTLRCSPRSGDLSVYWYQQSLDQGLQFLIQYYNGEERAKGNILERFSAQQFPDLHSELNLSSLELGDSALYFCASSAGGVVFFDNEQFFGPGTRLTVL.

This rearrangement joins TRBV6-5 to TRBJ2-7; 10 nucleotides align to TRBD1. This CDR3 has 16 residues. Germline-derived CDR1 and CDR2 are MNHEY and SVGAGI. Germline trimming cut 0 bases from V and 3 bases from J; bases unmatched to any gene: 5. The DNA of the CDR3 is TGTGCCAGCAGTTACTCGATGGGACAGGGGTTCTACGAGCAGTACTTC. It specifies CASSYSMGQGFYEQYF.

The genes are TRBV6-1 and TRBJ2-2; a possible D gene is TRBD1 (6 bases). This CDR3 region has 14 residues. Germline V gives CDR1 MNHNS, CDR2 SASEGT. V lost 2 bases to trimming and J lost 8 bases, with 12 bases between them. In nucleotides, the CDR3 is TGTGCCAGCAGTGAATTAGGGGGAATGGGGGAGCTGTTTTTT. It codes for CASSELGGMGELFF.

This clone was recorded only once. V usage is TRBV13 and J usage is TRBJ1-2; 10 bases align to TRBD1. After removal of 6 bases from V and 5 bases from J, the junction contained 12 bases not matched to a gene. Germline lookup yields CDR1 PRHDT and CDR2 FYEKMQ (reference sequence). This CDR3 is 16 amino acids long. CDR3 loop: CASRTAGTGVGYGYTF. The CDR3, as DNA: TGTGCCAGCAGAACAGCCGGGACAGGGGTGGGATATGGCTACACCTTC.

This clone occurred once. The V gene is TRBV28, the J gene TRBJ2-5, with D unclear. Trimming cost V 3 bases and J 0 bases, with 14 bases left between them. From germline, CDR1 is MDHEN and CDR2 SYDVKM. This CDR3 region has 16 residues. As DNA, the CDR3 is TGTGCCAGCAGTTTCCCGAGTGATCGCTACCAAGAGACCCAGTACTTC. It translates to CASSFPSDRYQETQYF.

Here the CDR3 DNA reads TGTGCCAGCAGTGCCTTGCGCGGGGTGGGACAGGGAGACTATGGCTACACCTTC. This codes for CASSALRGVGQGDYGYTF. The chain employs TRBV2 and TRBJ1-2; 9 bases agree with TRBD1. V lost 4 bases and J lost 3; bases outside the gene matches: 15. The CDR3 covers 18 residues. The germline CDR1 and CDR2 sequences are SNHLY and FYNNEI.